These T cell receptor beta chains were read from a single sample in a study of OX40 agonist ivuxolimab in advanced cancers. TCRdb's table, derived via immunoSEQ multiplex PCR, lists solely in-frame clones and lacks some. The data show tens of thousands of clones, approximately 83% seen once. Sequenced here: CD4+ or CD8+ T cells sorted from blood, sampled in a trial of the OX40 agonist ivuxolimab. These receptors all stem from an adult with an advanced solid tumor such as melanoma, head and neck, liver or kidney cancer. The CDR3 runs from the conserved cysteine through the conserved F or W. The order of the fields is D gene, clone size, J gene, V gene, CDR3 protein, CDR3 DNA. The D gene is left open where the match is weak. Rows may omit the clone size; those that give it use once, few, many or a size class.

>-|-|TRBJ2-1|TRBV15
CATSREKGWGSYNEQFF
TGTGCCACCAGCAGAGAAAAGGGTTGGGGCTCCTACAATGAGCAGTTCTTC
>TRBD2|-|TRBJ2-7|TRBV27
CASSPGTSGDSYEQYF
TGTGCCAGCAGTCCGGGGACTAGCGGGGACTCCTACGAGCAGTACTTC
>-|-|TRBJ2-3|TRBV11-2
CASSLGRGITDTQYF
TGTGCCAGCAGCTTGGGACGGGGGATCACAGATACGCAGTATTTT
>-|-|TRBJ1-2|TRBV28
CASSGLIYGYTF
TGTGCCAGCTCCGGACTGATCTATGGCTACACCTTC
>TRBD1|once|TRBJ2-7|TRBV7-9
CASSEGQVTYEQYF
TGTGCCAGCAGCGAGGGACAGGTGACCTACGAGCAGTACTTC
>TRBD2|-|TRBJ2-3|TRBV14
CASSQRTSGSPDTQYF
TGTGCCAGCAGCCAGCGGACTAGCGGGAGCCCAGATACGCAGTATTTT
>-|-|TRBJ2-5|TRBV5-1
CASSLVTGGGETQYF
TGCGCCAGCAGCTTGGTTACAGGGGGAGGGGAGACCCAGTACTTC
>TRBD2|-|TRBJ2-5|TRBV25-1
CASSEFRSGRAIGETQYF
TGTGCCAGCAGTGAATTTCGTAGCGGGAGGGCCATAGGAGAGACCCAGTACTTC
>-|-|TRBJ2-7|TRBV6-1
CASSETYWQSYEQYF
TGTGCCAGCAGTGAAACGTACTGGCAGTCCTACGAGCAGTACTTC
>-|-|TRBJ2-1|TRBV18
CASSPPQTNGEQFF
TGTGCCAGCTCACCACCCCAGACTAATGGTGAGCAGTTCTTC
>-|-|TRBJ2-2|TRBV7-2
CASRTGPHTGELFF
TGTGCCAGCAGAACGGGGCCTCACACCGGGGAGCTGTTTTTT
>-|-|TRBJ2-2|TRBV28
CASSSPGSTGELFF
TGTGCCAGCAGTTCCCCAGGATCTACCGGGGAGCTGTTTTTT
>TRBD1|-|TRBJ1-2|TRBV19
CASSSTGGNYGYTF
TGTGCCAGTAGTAGTACAGGGGGAAACTATGGCTACACCTTC
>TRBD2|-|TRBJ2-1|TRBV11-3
CASSPRTSHNEQFF
TGTGCCAGCAGCCCCAGGACTAGCCACAATGAGCAGTTCTTC
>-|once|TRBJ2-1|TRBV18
CASSPSRVYNEQFF
TGTGCCAGCTCACCATCTAGGGTCTACAATGAGCAGTTCTTC
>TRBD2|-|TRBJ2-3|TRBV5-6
CASSAGLGVSSDTQYF
TGTGCCAGCAGCGCGGGACTAGGTGTTTCGTCAGATACGCAGTATTTT
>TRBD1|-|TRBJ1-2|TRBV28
CASSSPGQGWGYTF
TGTGCCAGCAGTTCCCCCGGACAGGGCTGGGGCTACACCTTC
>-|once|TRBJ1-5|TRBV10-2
CASSEVGNSNQPQHF
TGCGCCAGCAGTGAAGTAGGGAATAGCAATCAGCCCCAGCATTTT
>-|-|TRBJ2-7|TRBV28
CASNTDRDTYEQYF
TGTGCCAGCAACACTGACAGAGATACCTACGAGCAGTACTTC
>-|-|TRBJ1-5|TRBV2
CASRALGRGDQPQHF
TGTGCCAGCAGAGCACTAGGACGGGGGGATCAGCCCCAGCATTTT
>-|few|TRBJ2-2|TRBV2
CASRTNRADTGELFF
TGTGCCAGCAGAACGAACAGGGCCGACACCGGGGAGCTGTTTTTT
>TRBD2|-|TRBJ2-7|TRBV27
CASSPGGYEQYF
TGTGCCAGCAGCCCGGGAGGCTACGAGCAGTACTTC
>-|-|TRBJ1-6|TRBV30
CAWSMGTGNSPLHF
TGTGCCTGGAGTATGGGGACGGGAAATTCACCCCTCCACTTT
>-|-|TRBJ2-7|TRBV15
CATSATTGYEQYF
TGTGCCACCAGCGCAACGACCGGGTACGAGCAGTACTTC
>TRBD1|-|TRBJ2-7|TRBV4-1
CASSPFDRALYEQYF
TGCGCCAGCAGCCCATTCGACAGGGCGCTCTACGAGCAGTACTTC
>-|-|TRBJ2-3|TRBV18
CASSPLQGGDTQYF
TGTGCCAGCTCACCATTACAGGGAGGCGATACGCAGTATTTT
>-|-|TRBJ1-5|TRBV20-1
CSAAGAQPQHF
TGCAGTGCCGCAGGGGCCCAGCCCCAGCATTTT
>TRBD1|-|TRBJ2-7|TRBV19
CASSTRTGYYEQYF
TGTGCCAGTAGTACCAGGACAGGGTACTACGAGCAGTACTTC
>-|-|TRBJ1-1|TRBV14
CASSQDTNTEAFF
TGTGCCAGCAGCCAAGATACGAACACTGAAGCTTTCTTT
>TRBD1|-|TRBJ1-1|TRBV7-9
CASSPWTGGDSEAFF
TGTGCCAGCAGCCCTTGGACAGGGGGCGATTCTGAAGCTTTCTTT
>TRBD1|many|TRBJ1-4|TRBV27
CASSRQSTGWGTTNEKLFF
TGTGCCAGCAGTCGTCAATCGACAGGGTGGGGAACAACTAATGAAAAACTGTTTTTT
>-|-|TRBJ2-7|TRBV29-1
CSVSEQGTYEQYF
TGCAGCGTTTCGGAGCAGGGAACCTACGAGCAGTACTTC
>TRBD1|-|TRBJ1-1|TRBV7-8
CASSLRQGWFPEAFF
TGTGCCAGCAGCTTAAGACAGGGGTGGTTCCCTGAAGCTTTCTTT
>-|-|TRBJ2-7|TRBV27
CASSLKGVGSYEQYF
TGTGCCAGCAGTTTAAAGGGGGTAGGCTCCTACGAGCAGTACTTC
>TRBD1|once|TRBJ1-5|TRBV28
CASRPTGTQPQHF
TGTGCCAGCAGGCCGACAGGGACTCAGCCCCAGCATTTT
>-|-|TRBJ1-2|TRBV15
CATSRDKGTTNYGYTF
TGTGCCACCAGCAGAGATAAGGGGACAACAAACTATGGCTACACCTTC
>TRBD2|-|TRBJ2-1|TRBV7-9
CASSLWREWMDNEQFF
TGTGCCAGCAGCTTATGGCGGGAGTGGATGGACAATGAGCAGTTCTTC
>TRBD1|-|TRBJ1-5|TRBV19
CASSSSGTGNQPQHF
TGTGCCAGTAGTTCATCCGGGACAGGGAATCAGCCCCAGCATTTT
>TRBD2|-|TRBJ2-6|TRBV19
CASRGRVGSGANVLTF
TGTGCCAGTAGGGGGAGGGTTGGGTCTGGGGCCAACGTCCTGACTTTC
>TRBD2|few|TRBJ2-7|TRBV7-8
CASSLPSGRKMTGTSISYEQYF
TGTGCCAGCAGCTTACCTTCGGGCAGAAAAATGACCGGGACTAGCATTTCCTACGAGCAGTACTTC
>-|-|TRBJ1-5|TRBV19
CASSRSGGQPQHF
TGTGCCAGTAGTCGGTCGGGGGGACAGCCCCAGCATTTT
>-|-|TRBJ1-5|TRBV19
CASSIRNRQPQHF
TGTGCCAGTAGTATCAGGAATAGGCAGCCCCAGCATTTT
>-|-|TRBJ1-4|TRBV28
CASSQGGTLGEKLFF
TGTGCCAGCAGTCAAGGGGGGACGTTGGGAGAAAAACTGTTTTTT
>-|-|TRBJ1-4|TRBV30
CAWQGMKYEKLFF
TGTGCCTGGCAGGGTATGAAGTACGAAAAACTGTTTTTT
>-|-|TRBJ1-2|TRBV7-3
CASSPDRNYGYTF
TGTGCCAGCAGTCCCGACAGGAACTATGGCTACACCTTC
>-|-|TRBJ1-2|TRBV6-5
CASRQDSQYGCTF
TGTGCCAGCAGACAAGACAGTCAATATGGCTGCACCTTC
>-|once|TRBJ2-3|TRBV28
CASSYPGAADTQYF
TGTGCCAGCAGCTACCCCGGGGCCGCAGATACGCAGTATTTT
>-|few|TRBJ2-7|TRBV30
CAWSWPARRSSYEQYF
TGTGCCTGGAGCTGGCCTGCCAGGCGAAGCTCCTACGAGCAGTACTTC
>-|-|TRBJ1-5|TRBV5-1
CASSVDGTNQPQHF
TGCGCCAGCAGCGTTGACGGAACCAATCAGCCCCAGCATTTT
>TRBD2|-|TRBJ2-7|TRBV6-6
CASNLAGEPYEQYF
TGTGCCAGCAATCTAGCGGGAGAACCCTACGAGCAGTACTTC
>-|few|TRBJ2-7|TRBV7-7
CASSRTVIGEQYF
TGTGCTAGCAGTCGGACGGTGATAGGCGAGCAGTACTTC
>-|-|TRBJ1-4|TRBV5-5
CASRSGTLRGEKLFF
TGTGCCAGCAGGTCTGGGACCCTTCGGGGTGAAAAACTGTTTTTT
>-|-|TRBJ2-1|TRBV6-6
CASSYLGTEQFF
TGTGCCAGCAGTTACCTAGGGACAGAGCAGTTCTTC
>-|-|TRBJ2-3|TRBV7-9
CASSLSGRTSTDTQYF
TGTGCCAGCAGCTTATCCGGGCGCACTAGCACAGATACGCAGTATTTT
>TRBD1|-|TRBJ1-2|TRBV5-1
CASSLGQGNVGYTF
TGCGCCAGCAGCTTGGGACAGGGGAATGTTGGCTACACCTTC
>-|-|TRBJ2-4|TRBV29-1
CSAGEWAKNIQYF
TGCAGCGCCGGGGAGTGGGCCAAAAACATTCAGTACTTC
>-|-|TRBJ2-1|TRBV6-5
CASTGQGWINEQFF
TGTGCCAGCACAGGGCAGGGCTGGATCAATGAGCAGTTCTTC